This TCR beta chain was documented in a study of OX40 agonist ivuxolimab in advanced cancers. Study-wide background: An agonistic human IgG2 monoclonal antibody against OX40 (CD134) was given. Patients receiving dose escalation had hepatocellular carcinoma, melanoma, renal cell or head and neck cancer. General study results and limits: Dosing at 0.1 to 3.0 mg/kg was accompanied by clonal expansion of CD4+ and CD8+ blood T cells by week 6.

Produced via immunoSEQ multiplex PCR; TCRdb's table is partial and in-frame only. The data contain 98,000 or so clones, approximately 91% of them singletons. Notes on this clone: Its specificity is unknown.

Trimming removed 8 bases from V and 2 bases from J, with 16 bases in between. Looked up from germline, CDR1 is SNHLY and CDR2 is FYNNEI. The CDR3 runs 16 residues. Cycle 7 day 1, cycle 4 day 1, and baseline were the timepoints at which blood was sampled. The chain uses TRBV2 and TRBJ2-6; a possible D gene is TRBD1 (6 bases). The sample in question was CD4+ or CD8+ T cells sorted from blood, obtained in a trial of the OX40 agonist ivuxolimab. This clonotype originated in an adult with an advanced solid tumor such as melanoma, head and neck, liver or kidney cancer. CDR3 sequence reads: CASGVGRGAGANVLTF. The CDR3 nucleotides read TGTGCCAGCGGTGTCGGCAGGGGTGCTGGGGCCAACGTCCTGACTTTC.